The 25 T cell receptor beta chains listed next were all sequenced from one sample in a study of cytomegalovirus exposure and HLA in healthy donors. The PCR had 60 Vbeta and 13 Jbeta primers. Sequencing was performed with immunoSEQ multiplex PCR; in TCRdb, only in-frame clones are kept and a portion is missing. The sample contains some 170,000 clones, under 80% of which appear only once. Sequencing was carried out using PBMCs. The receptors were gathered from a human donor in good health.

The V and J genes are TRBV7-6 and TRBJ2-1; TRBD1 matches at 12 bases. The CDR3 has 18 amino acids. V was pared by 2 bases and J by 5 bases, with 10 bases of the junction left unmatched. Germline lookup yields CDR1 SGHVS and CDR2 FNYEAQ. This chain's CDR3 is CASSLSPPGQGANNEQFF. The CDR3 region has the DNA TGTGCCAGCAGCTTATCGCCGCCGGGACAGGGGGCAAACAATGAGCAGTTCTTC. Supplemented by reference TRBV7-6 and TRBJ2-1, the full variable domain reads GAGVSQSPRYKVTKRGQDVALRCDPISGHVSLYWYRQALGQGPEFLTYFNYEAQQDKSGLPNDRFSAERPEGSISTLTIQRTEQRDSAMYRCASSLSPPGQGANNEQFFGPGTRLTVL.

This clone occurred a few times. The gene calls are TRBV5-1 and TRBJ2-1; 7 bases align to TRBD1. This CDR3 spans 12 amino acids. Germline CDR1 is SGHRS and CDR2 is YFSETQ. V lost 3 bases, J lost 10 bases, and 4 bases stayed unmatched. The CDR3 nucleotides are TGCGCCAGCAGCTACGGACAGGCCGAGCAGTTCTTC. Translated: CASSYGQAEQFF.

The CDR3 here is CASSYSGTQETQYF. In nucleotides, the CDR3 is TGTGCCAGCAGTTACTCCGGGACTCAAGAGACCCAGTACTTC. The chain has TRBV6-5 and TRBJ2-5, with a possible D match to TRBD2 (6 bases). The CDR3 contains 14 residues. Per the germline V gene, CDR1 is MNHEY and CDR2 is SVGAGI. V was cut by 0 bases and J by 2 bases, with 7 bases left in between.

This chain joins TRBV18 and TRBJ1-6; no clear D gene. The germline V gene has CDR1 KGHSH and CDR2 LQKENI. V shed 3 bases and J shed 5 bases, with 11 bases lying between them. The CDR3 runs to 15 residues. The CDR3 sequence is CASSPSSQNNSPLHF. The CDR3 DNA follows: TGTGCCAGCTCACCGAGCTCACAGAATAATTCACCCCTCCACTTT.

The genes are TRBV14 and TRBJ2-2, with a weak D call TRBD1 (7 bases). This CDR3 contains 18 residues. V gave up 5 bases and J gave up 4 bases, with 23 bases separating them. Germline V CDR1 and CDR2: SGHDN, FVKESK. The CDR3 reads CASSTSIFRGVSTGELFF. The CDR3 nucleotides read TGTGCCAGCAGCACCTCCATATTCAGGGGGGTAAGCACCGGGGAGCTGTTTTTT.

The J gene is TRBJ1-5, the V gene TRBV7-9, with TRBD1 identical over 7 bases. The J segment lost 2 bases and the V segment lost 6 bases, leaving 4 bases of the junction unmatched. The germline V gene encodes CDR1 SEHNR and CDR2 FQNEAQ (reference sequence). CDR3 length: 14 residues. The CDR3 DNA is TGTGCCAGCAGTTTTGGACAGGGCAATCAGCCCCAGCATTTT. Translating gives CASSFGQGNQPQHF.

The chain has TRBV18 and TRBJ1-6; possibly TRBD1 for D (5 bases). Trimming shortened V by 2 bases and J by 9 bases, and 20 bases separated the two germline ends. Germline V CDR1 and CDR2: KGHSH, LQKENI. This CDR3 region has 17 residues. The CDR3 region has the DNA TGTGCCAGCTCACCAGCGGGGCGCAGTTTCGTGGGTTCACCCCTCCACTTT. Translating it yields CASSPAGRSFVGSPLHF.

This chain links TRBV20-1 with TRBJ2-5, with D unresolved. Germline assignment: CDR1 DFQATT and CDR2 SNEGSKA (reference sequence). This CDR3 has 11 residues. With 8 bases removed from V and 3 bases from J, the gap between germline ends came to 10 bases. The CDR3 protein is CSSRPKETQYF. CDR3 DNA: TGCAGTTCGAGGCCAAAAGAGACCCAGTACTTC.

The chain is built from TRBV7-8 and TRBJ2-7; the match to TRBD2 covers 9 bases. This CDR3 is built from 15 residues. Germline assignment: CDR1 SGHVS and CDR2 FQNEAQ. After removal of 2 bases from V and 6 bases from J, the junction contained 8 bases not matched to a gene. CDR3 sequence (DNA): TGTGCCAGCAGCTTATCAGGGACTAGCCTTTTCGAGCAGTACTTC. It encodes CASSLSGTSLFEQYF.

This clone appeared a few times. This chain links TRBV19 with TRBJ2-3; the match to TRBD1 covers 11 bases. The V gene end was trimmed by 3 bases and the J gene end by 6 bases; junction bases not matched to a gene: 5. From germline, CDR1 is LNHDA and CDR2 SQIVND (reference sequence). The CDR3 extends over 15 amino acids. The chain's CDR3 is CASSIGQGAVDTQYF. The CDR3 DNA follows: TGTGCCAGTAGTATTGGACAGGGGGCGGTGGATACGCAGTATTTT.

In this sample, this clone turned up a few times. The chain carries TRBV27 and TRBJ2-3; weak D call: TRBD2 (6 bases). The CDR3 loop spans 14 amino acids. Germline lookup yields CDR1 MNHEY and CDR2 SMNVEV (reference sequence). V shed 2 bases and J shed 10 bases, with 16 bases lying between them. The chain's CDR3 is CASSLGGPTLAQYF. The DNA of the CDR3 is TGTGCCAGCAGTTTAGGAGGGCCGACATTGGCGCAGTATTTT.

The gene calls are TRBV10-3 and TRBJ2-1, with D uncertain. V lost 0 bases and J 15 bases, leaving 15 bases between the germline ends. Germline CDR1 ENHRY, CDR2 SYGVKD. The length of the CDR3 is 13 residues. The CDR3 is CAISESEHQGGFF. The CDR3 nucleotides read TGTGCCATCAGTGAGTCGGAACACCAAGGCGGGTTCTTC.

V and J are TRBV27 and TRBJ2-3, with TRBD2 as a possible D gene (6 bases). Germline V gives CDR1 MNHEY, CDR2 SMNVEV (reference sequence). Trimming shortened V by 4 bases and J by 6 bases, and 8 bases separated the two germline ends. The CDR3 runs 12 residues. CDR3 loop: CASSSREDTQYF. The CDR3 coding sequence is TGTGCCAGCAGTTCCCGGGAGGATACGCAGTATTTT.

The chain carries TRBV19 and TRBJ1-1; 7 bases map to TRBD1. The CDR3 contains 13 residues. Unmatched junction bases numbered 5, after V lost 5 bases and J lost 5 bases. Per germline, CDR1 LNHDA and CDR2 SQIVND (reference sequence). The CDR3 here is CASSATGETEAFF. As DNA, the CDR3 is TGTGCCAGTAGTGCAACAGGGGAAACTGAAGCTTTCTTT.

CDR3 nucleotide sequence: TGTGCCAGCAGCTTGGGACTAGCGGGGGGAACAGATACGCAGTATTTT. Amino acid sequence: CASSLGLAGGTDTQYF. This chain joins TRBV5-8 and TRBJ2-3; the match to TRBD2 covers 13 bases. Looked up from germline, CDR1 is SGHTS and CDR2 is YDEGEE. After removal of 0 bases from V and 3 bases from J, the junction contained 1 base not matched to a gene. This CDR3 is 16 amino acids long.

The gene calls are TRBV19 and TRBJ1-3, with D possibly being TRBD1 (6 bases). The germline V and J ends were trimmed by 5 bases and 0 bases, with 11 bases remaining between them. The length of the CDR3 is 15 residues. CDR1 LNHDA and CDR2 SQIVND come from the germline V gene (reference sequence). The CDR3 sequence: CASSVWTASGNTIYF. For the CDR3, the DNA is TGTGCCAGTAGTGTATGGACAGCCTCTGGAAACACCATATATTTT.

V is TRBV12-5 and J is TRBJ2-1, with D possibly TRBD2 on 5 matching bases. The germline gives CDR1 LGHNT, CDR2 FRNRAP. This CDR3 region has 14 residues. Trimming took off 0 bases at V and 8 bases at J, with 11 bases between the two ends. CDR3 region: CASGLVGVTDEQFF. The CDR3 coding sequence is TGTGCTAGTGGTTTGGTGGGAGTTACGGATGAGCAGTTCTTC.

This clone was seen only once. The chain is built from TRBV6-1 and TRBJ2-7; TRBD2 agrees at 10 bases. This CDR3 spans 18 amino acids. Germline V CDR1 and CDR2: MNHNS, SASEGT. The J segment lost 0 bases and the V segment lost 4 bases, leaving 12 bases of the junction unmatched. The CDR3 DNA reads as TGTGCCAGCAGTGTGTTTCTAGCGGGGGCCGGACTCTCCTACGAGCAGTACTTC. Its protein is CASSVFLAGAGLSYEQYF.

This rearrangement joins TRBV5-4 to TRBJ1-2; D not certain. CDR3 length equals 13 residues. The V end was cut by 0 bases, the J end by 6 bases, with 9 bases between. The germline V gene has CDR1 SGHNT and CDR2 YYREEE (reference sequence). The CDR3 protein is CASSLVGGDGYTF. For the CDR3, the DNA is TGTGCCAGCAGCTTGGTGGGTGGAGATGGCTACACCTTC.

The chain carries TRBV7-2 and TRBJ1-1, with 11 bases that match TRBD1. The CDR3 has 16 amino acids. Germline V gene lookup returns CDR1 SGHTA and CDR2 FQGNSA. Trimming took 4 bases from V and 2 from J; bases not matched to a gene: 6. CDR3 sequence: CASSSDRGPINTEAFF. The CDR3 coding sequence is TGTGCCAGCAGCTCGGACAGGGGGCCCATCAACACTGAAGCTTTCTTT.

CDR3 sequence: CASSPYGGLETQYF. The CDR3 coding sequence is TGCGCCAGCAGCCCTTATGGGGGGTTAGAGACCCAGTACTTC. V is TRBV5-1 and J is TRBJ2-5; TRBD2 is a possible D gene (6 bases). This CDR3 contains 14 residues. Germline V lookup: CDR1 SGHRS, CDR2 YFSETQ. The V gene lost 4 bases and the J gene lost 4 bases, with 14 bases spanning the gap.

J is TRBJ1-2 and V is TRBV6-5, with 8 bases lining up with TRBD1. Losses at the gene ends were 1 base for V and 8 bases for J; bases not matched to a gene: 9. The CDR3 is 15 residues long. Germline loops: CDR1 MNHEY, CDR2 SVGAGI. The chain's CDR3 is CASSYLGQGTGGYTF. CDR3 nucleotide sequence: TGTGCCAGCAGTTACTTAGGACAGGGAACGGGCGGCTACACCTTC.

The J gene is TRBJ2-7, the V gene TRBV7-9, with TRBD2 identical over 9 bases. There are 14 residues in the CDR3. Germline V gives CDR1 SEHNR, CDR2 FQNEAQ (reference sequence). V lost 1 base, J lost 4 bases, and 2 bases stayed unmatched. The CDR3 region is CASSLGGGAYEQYF. In DNA, the CDR3 is TGTGCCAGCAGCTTAGGCGGGGGGGCTTACGAGCAGTACTTC. Based on the CDR3 plus reference TRBV7-9 and TRBJ2-7, the full variable domain is DTGVSQNPRHKITKRGQNVTFRCDPISEHNRLYWYRQTLGQGPEFLTYFQNEAQLEKSRLLSDRFSAERPKGSFSTLEIQRTEQGDSAMYLCASSLGGGAYEQYFGPGTRLTVT.

The chain joins TRBV9 to TRBJ2-6; 10 bases are a match to TRBD2. CDR3 size: 17 residues. Germline V CDR1 and CDR2: SGDLS, YYNGEE. V trimming: 1 base; J trimming: 1 base; junction bases outside the gene matches: 2. The CDR3 here is CASSVTSGASGANVLTF. Here the CDR3 DNA reads TGTGCCAGCAGCGTAACTAGCGGGGCTTCTGGGGCCAACGTCCTGACTTTC.

The gene calls are TRBV4-1 and TRBJ1-5, with 9 bases fitting TRBD1. The V segment lost 2 bases and the J segment 4 bases; nucleotides outside the gene matches: 9. Looked up from germline, CDR1 is MGHRA and CDR2 is YSYEKL. This CDR3 is 17 amino acids long. CDR3 sequence reads: CASSQSGTGTLNQPQHF. The CDR3 DNA reads TGCGCCAGCAGCCAATCCGGGACAGGGACATTAAATCAGCCCCAGCATTTT.